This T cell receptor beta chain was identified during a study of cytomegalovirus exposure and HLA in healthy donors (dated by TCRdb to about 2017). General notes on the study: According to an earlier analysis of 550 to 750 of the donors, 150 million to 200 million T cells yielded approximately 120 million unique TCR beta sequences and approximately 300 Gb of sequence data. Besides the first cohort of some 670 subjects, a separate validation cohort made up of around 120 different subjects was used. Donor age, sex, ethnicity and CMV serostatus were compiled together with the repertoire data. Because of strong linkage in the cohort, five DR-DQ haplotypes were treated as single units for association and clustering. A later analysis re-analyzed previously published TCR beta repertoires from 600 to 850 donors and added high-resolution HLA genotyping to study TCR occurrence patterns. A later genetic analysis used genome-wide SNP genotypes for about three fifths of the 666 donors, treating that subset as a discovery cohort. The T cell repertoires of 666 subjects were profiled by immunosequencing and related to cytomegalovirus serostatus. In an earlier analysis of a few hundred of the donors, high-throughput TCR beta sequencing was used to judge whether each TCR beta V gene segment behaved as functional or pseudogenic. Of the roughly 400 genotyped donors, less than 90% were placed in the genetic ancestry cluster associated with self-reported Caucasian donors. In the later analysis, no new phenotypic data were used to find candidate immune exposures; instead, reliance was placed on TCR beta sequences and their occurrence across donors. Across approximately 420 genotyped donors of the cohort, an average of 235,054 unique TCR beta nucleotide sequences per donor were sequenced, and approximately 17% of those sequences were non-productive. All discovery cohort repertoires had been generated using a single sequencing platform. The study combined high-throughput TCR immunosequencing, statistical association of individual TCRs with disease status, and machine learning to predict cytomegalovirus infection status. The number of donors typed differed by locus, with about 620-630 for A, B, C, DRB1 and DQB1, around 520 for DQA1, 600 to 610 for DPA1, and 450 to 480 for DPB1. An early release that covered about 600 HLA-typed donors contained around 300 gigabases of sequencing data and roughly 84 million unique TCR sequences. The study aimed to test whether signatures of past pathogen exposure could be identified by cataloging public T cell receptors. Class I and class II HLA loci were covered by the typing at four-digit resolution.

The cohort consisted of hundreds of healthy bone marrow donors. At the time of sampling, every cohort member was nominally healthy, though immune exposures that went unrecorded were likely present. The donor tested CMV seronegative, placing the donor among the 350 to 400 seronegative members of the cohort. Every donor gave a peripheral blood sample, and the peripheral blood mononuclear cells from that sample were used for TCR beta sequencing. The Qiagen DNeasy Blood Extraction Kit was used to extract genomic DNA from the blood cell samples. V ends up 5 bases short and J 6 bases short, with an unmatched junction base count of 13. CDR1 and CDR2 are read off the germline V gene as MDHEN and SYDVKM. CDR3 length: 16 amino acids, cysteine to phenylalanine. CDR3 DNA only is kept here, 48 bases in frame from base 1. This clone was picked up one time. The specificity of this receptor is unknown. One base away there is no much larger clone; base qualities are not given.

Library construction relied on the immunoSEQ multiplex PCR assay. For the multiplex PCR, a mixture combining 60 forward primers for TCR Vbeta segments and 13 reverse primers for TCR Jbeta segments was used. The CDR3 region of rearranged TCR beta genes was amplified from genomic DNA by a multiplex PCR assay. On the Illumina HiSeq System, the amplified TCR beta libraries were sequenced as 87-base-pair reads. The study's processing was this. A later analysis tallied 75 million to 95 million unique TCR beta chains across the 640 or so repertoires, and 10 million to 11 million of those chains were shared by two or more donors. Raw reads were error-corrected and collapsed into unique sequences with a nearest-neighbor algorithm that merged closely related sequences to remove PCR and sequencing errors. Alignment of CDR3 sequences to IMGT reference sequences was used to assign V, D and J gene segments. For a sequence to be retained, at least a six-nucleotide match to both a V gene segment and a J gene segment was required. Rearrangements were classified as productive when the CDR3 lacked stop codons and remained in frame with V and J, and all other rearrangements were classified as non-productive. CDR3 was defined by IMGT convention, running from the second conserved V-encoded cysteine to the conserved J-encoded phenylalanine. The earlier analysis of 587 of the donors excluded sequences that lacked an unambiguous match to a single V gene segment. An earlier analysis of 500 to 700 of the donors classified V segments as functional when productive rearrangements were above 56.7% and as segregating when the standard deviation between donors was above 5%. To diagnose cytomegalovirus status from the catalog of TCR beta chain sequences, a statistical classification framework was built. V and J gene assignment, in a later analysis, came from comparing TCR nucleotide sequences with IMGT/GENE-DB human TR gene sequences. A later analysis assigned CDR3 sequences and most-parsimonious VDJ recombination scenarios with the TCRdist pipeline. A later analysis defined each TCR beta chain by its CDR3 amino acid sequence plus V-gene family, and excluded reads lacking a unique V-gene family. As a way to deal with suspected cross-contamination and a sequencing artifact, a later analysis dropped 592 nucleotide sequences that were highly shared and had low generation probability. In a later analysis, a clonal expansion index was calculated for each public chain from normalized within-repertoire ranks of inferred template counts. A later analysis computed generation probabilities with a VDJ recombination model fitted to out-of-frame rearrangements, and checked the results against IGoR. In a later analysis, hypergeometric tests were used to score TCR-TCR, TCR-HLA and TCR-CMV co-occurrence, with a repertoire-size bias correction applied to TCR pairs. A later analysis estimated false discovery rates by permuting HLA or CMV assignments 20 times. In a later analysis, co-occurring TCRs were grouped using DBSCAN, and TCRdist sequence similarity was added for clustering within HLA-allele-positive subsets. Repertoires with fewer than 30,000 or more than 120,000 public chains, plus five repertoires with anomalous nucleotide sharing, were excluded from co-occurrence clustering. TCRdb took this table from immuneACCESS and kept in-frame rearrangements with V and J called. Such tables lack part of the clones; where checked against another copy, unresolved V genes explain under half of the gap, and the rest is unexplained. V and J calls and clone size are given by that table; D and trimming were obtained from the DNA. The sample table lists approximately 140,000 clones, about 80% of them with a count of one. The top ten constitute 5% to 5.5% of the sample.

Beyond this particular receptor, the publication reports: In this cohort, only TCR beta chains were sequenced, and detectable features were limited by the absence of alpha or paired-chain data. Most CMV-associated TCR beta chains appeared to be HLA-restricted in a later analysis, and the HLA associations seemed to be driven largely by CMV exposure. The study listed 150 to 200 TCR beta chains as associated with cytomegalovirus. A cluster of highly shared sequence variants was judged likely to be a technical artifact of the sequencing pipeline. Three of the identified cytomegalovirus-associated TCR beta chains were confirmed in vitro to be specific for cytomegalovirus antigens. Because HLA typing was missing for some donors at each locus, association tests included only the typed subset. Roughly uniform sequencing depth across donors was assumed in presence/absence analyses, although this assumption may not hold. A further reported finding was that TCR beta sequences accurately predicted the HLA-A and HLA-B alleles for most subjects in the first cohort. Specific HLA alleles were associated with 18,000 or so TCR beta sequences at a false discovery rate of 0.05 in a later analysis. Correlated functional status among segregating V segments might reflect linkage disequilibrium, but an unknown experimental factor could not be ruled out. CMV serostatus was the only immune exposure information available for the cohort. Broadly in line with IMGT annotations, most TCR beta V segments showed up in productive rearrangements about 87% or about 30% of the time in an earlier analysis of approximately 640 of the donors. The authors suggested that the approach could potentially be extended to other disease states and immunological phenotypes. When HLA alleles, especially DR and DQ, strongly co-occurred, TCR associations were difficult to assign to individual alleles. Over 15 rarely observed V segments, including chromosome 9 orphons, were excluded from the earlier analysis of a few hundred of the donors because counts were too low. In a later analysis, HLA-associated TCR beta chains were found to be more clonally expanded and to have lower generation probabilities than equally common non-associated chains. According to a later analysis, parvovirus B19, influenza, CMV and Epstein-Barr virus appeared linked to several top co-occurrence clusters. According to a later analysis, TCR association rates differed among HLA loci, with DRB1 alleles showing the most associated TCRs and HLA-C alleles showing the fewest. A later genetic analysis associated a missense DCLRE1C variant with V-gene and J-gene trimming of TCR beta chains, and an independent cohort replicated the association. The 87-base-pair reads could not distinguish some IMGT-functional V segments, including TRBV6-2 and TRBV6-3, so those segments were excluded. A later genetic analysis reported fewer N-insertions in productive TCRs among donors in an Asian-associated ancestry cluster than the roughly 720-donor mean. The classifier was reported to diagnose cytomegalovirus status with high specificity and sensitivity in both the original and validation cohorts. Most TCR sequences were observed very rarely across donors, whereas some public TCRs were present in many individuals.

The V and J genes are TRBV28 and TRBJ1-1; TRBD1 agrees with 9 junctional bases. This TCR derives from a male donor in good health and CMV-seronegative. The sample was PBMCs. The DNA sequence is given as TGTGCCAGCAGTCCGTCGGACAGGGGAGGGCTCGCTGAAGCTTTCTTT. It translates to CASSPSDRGGLAEAFF.